The clone carrying this T cell receptor beta chain has a single count. Antigen specificity is unknown. 5'RACE primed from the constant segment yielded TCR alpha and TCR beta cDNA libraries bearing sample barcodes and UMIs. Using its own MiXCR run on the 5' RACE reads, TCRdb lists one record per CDR3 protein. The sample has hundreds of thousands of distinct CDR3 sequences; 20% are singletons. The V segment lost 7 bases and the J segment 1 base; nucleotides outside the gene matches: 5. This CDR3 is 14 amino acids long. CDR1 is SGHDT, CDR2 YYEEEE, per germline. The source of the sample is a study of T-cell memory formation after mild COVID-19. Study information: In these data, TCR clusters were largely donor specific. Study conclusions and caveats: CM and EM subsets held most contracting CD4+ clones; EMRA held CD8+ ones.

The TCR comes from an adult woman who had mild COVID-19 (a few samples of this study predate the infection). Cell type and time point are not known. The J gene is TRBJ2-3, the V gene TRBV5-6; the match to TRBD1 covers 8 bases. Source material: PBMCs or a T cell subset sorted from them (not recorded which). This chain's CDR3 is CASATGVGTDTQYF. The CDR3 nucleotides read TGTGCCAGCGCGACAGGGGTGGGCACAGATACGCAGTATTTT.